A single sample is the source of the 3 T cell receptor beta chains below, sequenced in a study of T cell repertoires in aging, cancer and after chemotherapy. The template was genomic DNA from peripheral blood, not RNA. A mixed TRB-A/B primer pool amplified rearranged TRB by multiplex touch-down PCR. TCRdb recomputed calls from the multiplex PCR reads with MiXCR, one row per CDR3 protein. The table has thousands of distinct CDR3 sequences, about 38% seen once. Input material: blood. The receptors were gathered from a human donor with a blood cancer.

The rearrangement joins TRBV6-5 to TRBJ2-1, with a possible D match to TRBD2 (5 bases). Trimming shortened V by 4 bases and J by 0 bases, and 16 bases separated the two germline ends. This CDR3 has 17 amino acids. From germline, CDR1 is MNHEY and CDR2 SVGAGI. The CDR3 bases are TGTGCCAGCAGTTCGCGGACGGGGTTTAGCTCCTACAATGAGCAGTTCTTC. Protein product: CASSSRTGFSSYNEQFF.

The rearrangement joins TRBV5-1 to TRBJ2-6; 10 positions match TRBD1. Germline V gene data show CDR1 as SGHRS and CDR2 as YFSETQ. V trimming: 0 bases; J trimming: 4 bases; junction bases outside the gene matches: 4. The length of the CDR3 is 17 residues. The CDR3 sequence: CASSLETGGAGANVLTF. The CDR3 nucleotides read TGCGCCAGCAGCTTGGAGACAGGGGGCGCGGGGGCCAACGTCCTGACTTTC.

The rearrangement uses TRBV10-3 and TRBJ1-1, with 7 bases fitting TRBD1. Per germline, CDR1 ENHRY and CDR2 SYGVKD. This CDR3 has 12 residues. Trimming at V came to 6 bases and at J to 7 bases, leaving 5 bases not matched to a gene. For the CDR3, the DNA is TGTGCCATCAGGCCAGGGGGGGGTGAAGCTTTCTTT. Protein product: CAIRPGGGEAFF.